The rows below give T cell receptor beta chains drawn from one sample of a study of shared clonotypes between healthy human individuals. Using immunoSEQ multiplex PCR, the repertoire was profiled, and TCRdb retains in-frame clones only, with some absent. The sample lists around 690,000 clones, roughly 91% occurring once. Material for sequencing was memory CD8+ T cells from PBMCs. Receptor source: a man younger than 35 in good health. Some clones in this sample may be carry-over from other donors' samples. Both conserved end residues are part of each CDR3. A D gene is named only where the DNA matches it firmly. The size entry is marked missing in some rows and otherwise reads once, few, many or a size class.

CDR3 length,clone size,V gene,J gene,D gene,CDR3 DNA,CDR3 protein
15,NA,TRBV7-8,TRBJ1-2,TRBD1,TGTGCCAGCAGCCTATTGGAACAGGGGGTAGGAGGCTACACCTTC,CASSLLEQGVGGYTF
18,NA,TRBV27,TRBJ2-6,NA,TGTGCCAGCAGTTTAATGAAGGGCCCAAGCTCTGGGGCCAACGTCCTGACTTTC,CASSLMKGPSSGANVLTF
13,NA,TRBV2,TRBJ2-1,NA,TGTGCCAGCAGGATGGACAGAAACAATGAGCAGTTCTTC,CASRMDRNNEQFF
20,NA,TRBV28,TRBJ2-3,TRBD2,TGTGCCAGCAGCCTCGCGGGGGCAGAGCGGGAGGCCGTGAGATCAGATACGCAGTATTTT,CASSLAGAEREAVRSDTQYF
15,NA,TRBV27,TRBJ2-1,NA,TGTGCCAGCAGTTCTGGGGGCCGAAGAGACAATGAGCAGTTCTTC,CASSSGGRRDNEQFF
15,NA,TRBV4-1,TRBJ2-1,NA,TGCGCCAGCAGCCAAGATGCCGGGATCGGCAATGAGCAGTTCTTC,CASSQDAGIGNEQFF
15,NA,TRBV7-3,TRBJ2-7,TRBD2,TGTGCCAGCAGCGTCGCTAGCGGGGGATCCTACGAGCAGTACTTC,CASSVASGGSYEQYF
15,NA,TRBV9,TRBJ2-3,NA,TGTGCCAGCAGCGTAGAAGGACTCAGCGGAGATACGCAGTATTTT,CASSVEGLSGDTQYF
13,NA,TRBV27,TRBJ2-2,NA,TGTGCCAGCAGTTTCACAGACACCGGGGAGCTGTTTTTT,CASSFTDTGELFF
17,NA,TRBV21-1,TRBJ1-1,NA,TGTGCCAGCAGCACCAACCCGGGGAGCATGATGAACACTGAAGCTTTCTTT,CASSTNPGSMMNTEAFF
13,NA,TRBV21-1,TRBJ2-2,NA,TGTGCCAGCACTGGACAGGGGACCGGGGAGCTGTTTTTT,CASTGQGTGELFF
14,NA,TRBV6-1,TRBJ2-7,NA,TGTGCCAGCAGTCCGGGACTTATCCCCCTCGAGCAGTACTTC,CASSPGLIPLEQYF
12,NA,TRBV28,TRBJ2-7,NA,TGTGCCAGCCGAGCTTCGTCCTACGAGCAGTACTTC,CASRASSYEQYF
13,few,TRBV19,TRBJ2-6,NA,TGTGCCAGTAAGGAGGCTGGGGCCAACGTCCTGACTTTC,CASKEAGANVLTF
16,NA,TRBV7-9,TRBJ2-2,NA,TGTGCCAGCAGCTTAGGTACAGTAGCGAACACCGGGGAGCTGTTTTTT,CASSLGTVANTGELFF
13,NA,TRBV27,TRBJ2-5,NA,TGTGCCAGCAGTTTATCCCGCCCGGAGACCCAGTACTTC,CASSLSRPETQYF
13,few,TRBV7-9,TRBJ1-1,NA,TGTGCCAGCAGCTTACCTTTAAGGCCTGAAGCTTTCTTT,CASSLPLRPEAFF
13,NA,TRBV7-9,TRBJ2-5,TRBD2,TGTGCCAGCGGGGGGGGACTCCAAGAGACCCAGTACTTC,CASGGGLQETQYF
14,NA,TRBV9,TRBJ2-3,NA,TGTGCCAGCAGCGTAGGGGATCTCACAGATACGCAGTATTTT,CASSVGDLTDTQYF
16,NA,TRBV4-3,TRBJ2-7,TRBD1,TGCGCCAGCAGCCAAGAGTTCGGACAGGGGAGTCCGGAGCAGTACTTC,CASSQEFGQGSPEQYF
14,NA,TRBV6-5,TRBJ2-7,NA,TGTGCCAGCAGTTACTCAGGGGATACCTACGAGCAGTACTTC,CASSYSGDTYEQYF
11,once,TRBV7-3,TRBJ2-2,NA,TGTGCCAGCGGGGTCGCCGGGGAGCTGTTTTTT,CASGVAGELFF
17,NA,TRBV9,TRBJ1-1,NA,TGTGCCAGCAGCGTAGGAAGGACAGCACCTTCGAACACTGAAGCTTTCTTT,CASSVGRTAPSNTEAFF
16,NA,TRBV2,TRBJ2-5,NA,TGTGCCAGCATGGGCGGCAGAAGAAATTACCAAGAGACCCAGTACTTC,CASMGGRRNYQETQYF
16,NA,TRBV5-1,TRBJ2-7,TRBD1,TGCGCCAGCAGCGGAACGACAGGGCCCTTTGGCGGCGAGCAGTACTTC,CASSGTTGPFGGEQYF
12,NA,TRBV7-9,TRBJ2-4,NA,TGTGCCAGCAGCTGGCGGGAAAACATTCAGTACTTC,CASSWRENIQYF
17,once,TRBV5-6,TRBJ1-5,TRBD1,TGTGCCAGCAGCTTGTTCCGCGGGACAGATAGCAATCAGCCCCAGCATTTT,CASSLFRGTDSNQPQHF
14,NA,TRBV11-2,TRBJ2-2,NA,TGTGCCAGCAGCTCCATCAGAGGGACCGGGGAGCTGTTTTTT,CASSSIRGTGELFF
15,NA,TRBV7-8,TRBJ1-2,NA,TGTGCCAGCAGCTTACTCGGGCCTTGGATATATGGCTACACCTTC,CASSLLGPWIYGYTF
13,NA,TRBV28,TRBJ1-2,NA,TGTGCCAGCTCTATCACATCTAACTATGGCTACACCTTC,CASSITSNYGYTF
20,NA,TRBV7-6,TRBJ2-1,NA,TGTGCCAGCAGCTCGAGTCGCCCTTCACAGCCGGAGTTTGGCTACAATGAGCAGTTCTTC,CASSSSRPSQPEFGYNEQFF
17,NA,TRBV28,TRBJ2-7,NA,TGTGCCAGCAGTTTACGCCCCCAGGTACAACTAATCTACGAGCAGTACTTC,CASSLRPQVQLIYEQYF
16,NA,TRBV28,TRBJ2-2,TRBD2,TGTGCCAGCAGTTCGGGACTAGCGGGAGTAACCGGGGAGCTGTTTTTT,CASSSGLAGVTGELFF
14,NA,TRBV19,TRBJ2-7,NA,TGTGCCAGTAGTATCGCCTCCTTGTCCTACGAGCAGTACTTC,CASSIASLSYEQYF
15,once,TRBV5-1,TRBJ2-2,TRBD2,TGCGCCAGCAGCCCCGGACTAGCGGGAGCCGGGGAGCTGTTTTTT,CASSPGLAGAGELFF
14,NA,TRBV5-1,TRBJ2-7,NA,TGCGCCAGCAGCTTGGACGGATCCTACTACGAGCAGTACTTC,CASSLDGSYYEQYF
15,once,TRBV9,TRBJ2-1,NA,TGTGCCAGCAGCGCCCGAGTAAATAAGTACAATGAGCAGTTCTTC,CASSARVNKYNEQFF
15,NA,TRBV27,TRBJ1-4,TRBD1,TGTGCCAGCAGCCGACAGGGGACAGGAGATGAAAAACTGTTTTTT,CASSRQGTGDEKLFF
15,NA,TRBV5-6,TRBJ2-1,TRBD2,TGTGCCAGCAGCGCCTCTAGCGGGAGTGGAAATGAGCAGTTCTTC,CASSASSGSGNEQFF
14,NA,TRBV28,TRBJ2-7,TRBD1,TGTGCCAGCAGTCCCCTCGGACAGGGCCTCGAGCAGTACTTC,CASSPLGQGLEQYF
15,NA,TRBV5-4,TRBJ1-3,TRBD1,TGTGCCAGCAGCTCGGACAGGGTGGCCGGAAACACCATATATTTT,CASSSDRVAGNTIYF
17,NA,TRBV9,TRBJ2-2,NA,TGTGCCAGCAGCGTCTCGGGGGCAACCCCGAACACCGGGGAGCTGTTTTTT,CASSVSGATPNTGELFF
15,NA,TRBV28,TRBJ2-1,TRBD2,TGTGCCAGCACCCTGGGGAGGGGATCCTACAATGAGCAGTTCTTC,CASTLGRGSYNEQFF
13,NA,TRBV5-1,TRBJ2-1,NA,TGCGCCAGCCGAAGGGTGGGTGACAATGAGCAGTTCTTC,CASRRVGDNEQFF
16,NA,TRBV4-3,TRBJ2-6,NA,TGCGCCAGCAGCCGTAAAGACAGCTCTGGGGCCAACGTCCTGACTTTC,CASSRKDSSGANVLTF
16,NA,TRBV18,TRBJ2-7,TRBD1,TGTGCCAGCTCACCAGAGGGACAGGGGGCGAAGGATGAGCAGTACTTC,CASSPEGQGAKDEQYF
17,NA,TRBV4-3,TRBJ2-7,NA,TGCGCCAGCAGCCAAGATATTCTTGGCGCCCTACCCTACGAGCAGTACTTC,CASSQDILGALPYEQYF
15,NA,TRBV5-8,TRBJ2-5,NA,TGTGCCAGCAGCCGCGGCTCAGGGGATCAAGAGACCCAGTACTTC,CASSRGSGDQETQYF
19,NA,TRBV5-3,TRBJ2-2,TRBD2,TGTGCCAGAAGCTTGGGGTCTAGCGGGAGTACACCGAACACCGGGGAGCTGTTTTTT,CARSLGSSGSTPNTGELFF
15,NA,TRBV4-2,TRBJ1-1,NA,TGTGCCAGCAGCCAAGGGGTGAGGACAAACACTGAAGCTTTCTTT,CASSQGVRTNTEAFF
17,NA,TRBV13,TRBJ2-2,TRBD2,TGTGCCAGCAGCTTACGTCCTAGCGGGAGGGACACCGGGGAGCTGTTTTTT,CASSLRPSGRDTGELFF
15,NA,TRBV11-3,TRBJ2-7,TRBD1,TGTGCCAGCAGCCCCCGGGGACAGGGCCACTACGAGCAGTACTTC,CASSPRGQGHYEQYF
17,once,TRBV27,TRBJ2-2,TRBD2,TGTGCCAGCAGTTTATTGGAGACTAGCGGGAGGGCCCGGGAGCTGTTTTTT,CASSLLETSGRARELFF